This entry lists 13 T cell receptor beta chains sequenced from one sample in a study of T cells in Graves' hyperthyroidism and ophthalmopathy. RNA transcripts served as the template for amplifying TCR beta CDR3 regions. HTBI primers were the set used in a first-round RT-PCR of the TCR CDR3. One entry per CDR3 protein results from TCRdb running MiXCR on the multiplex PCR reads. The repertoire includes hundreds of thousands of distinct CDR3 sequences, just under 45% of them detected once, and more than 7% sits in the top ten. Sequencing was done on a sample of peripheral blood or thyroid tissue (not recorded which). These receptors were collected from an adult man with Graves' disease, either hyperthyroidism or ophthalmopathy (not recorded which).

This clonotype was found once. The chain is built from TRBV5-1 and TRBJ1-4, with TRBD1 matching 9 bases. This CDR3 contains 15 residues. CDR1 and CDR2 (germline): SGHRS, YFSETQ. The V gene end was trimmed by 0 bases and the J gene end by 6 bases; junction bases not matched to a gene: 3. CDR3 residues: CASSLGTGVYEKLFF. The CDR3 bases are TGCGCCAGCAGCTTGGGGACAGGGGTCTATGAAAAACTGTTTTTT.

The V call is TRBV6-5, the J call TRBJ1-1; tentative D call: TRBD1 (6 bases). The length of the CDR3 is 15 residues. Trimming left V 4 bases short and J 5 bases short, with 17 bases between. From germline, CDR1 is MNHEY and CDR2 SVGAGI. CDR3 loop: CASSSGGASRTEAFF. The CDR3 DNA reads as TGTGCCAGCAGTTCTGGGGGGGCCTCACGGACTGAAGCTTTCTTT.

Comments on this clonotype: It may be a read error: a sequence one base away is much more abundant. The V gene is TRBV7-9, the J gene TRBJ1-4; D unresolved. Trimming cost V 6 bases and J 0 bases, with 8 bases left between them. The germline CDR1 and CDR2 sequences are SEHNR and FQNEAQ (reference sequence). The length of the CDR3 is 14 residues. The CDR3 nucleotides are TGTGCCAGCAGTCCGCCAACAACTAATGAAAAACTGTTTTTT. Translating gives CASSPPTTNEKLFF.

This clonotype was seen ten or more times. V is TRBV2 and J is TRBJ2-7, with 7 bases that match TRBD2. V was pared by 4 bases and J by 0 bases, with 3 bases of the junction left unmatched. The CDR3 contains 14 residues. Germline CDR1 is SNHLY and CDR2 is FYNNEI. CDR3 DNA sequence: TGTGCCAGCAGTGGGGGGGGAAGCTCCTACGAGCAGTACTTC. Protein product: CASSGGGSSYEQYF.

The table lists this clonotype with many counts. J is TRBJ1-4 and V is TRBV7-9, with unresolved D. The ends were cut back, 1 base at V and 8 bases at J, with 11 bases in the middle. The CDR3 has 14 amino acids. Germline assignment: CDR1 SEHNR and CDR2 FQNEAQ (reference sequence). The CDR3 loop is CASSLGPGEEKLFF. In DNA, the CDR3 is TGTGCCAGCAGCTTAGGTCCGGGAGAAGAAAAACTGTTTTTT.

In this sample, this clonotype turned up many times. This chain connects TRBV24-1 to TRBJ1-1, with 8 bases aligning to TRBD1. The CDR3 extends over 15 amino acids. V shed 6 bases, J shed 2 bases, and the junction held 7 bases outside the gene matches. Germline V gene data show CDR1 as KGHDR and CDR2 as SFDVKD. Written as DNA, the CDR3 is TGTGCCACCAGTTCCACAGGACAGGGAAACACTGAAGCTTTCTTT. Protein sequence: CATSSTGQGNTEAFF.

The V and J genes are TRBV10-3 and TRBJ1-5; the D gene is possibly TRBD1 (5 bases). Trimming shortened V by 0 bases and J by 12 bases, and 9 bases separated the two germline ends. This CDR3 is 12 amino acids long. CDR1 and CDR2 (germline): ENHRY, SYGVKD. CDR3: CAISESSGLQHF. CDR3 in DNA: TGTGCCATCAGTGAGTCATCAGGGCTCCAGCATTTT.

Ten or more counts support this clonotype. The chain uses TRBV29-1 and TRBJ1-6; TRBD1 is a possible D gene (5 bases). The CDR3 is 16 residues long. CDR1 SQVTM and CDR2 ANQGSEA come from the germline V gene. V was trimmed by 6 bases and J by 4 bases, leaving 19 bases between them. The CDR3, as DNA: TGCAGCGTACCTGGGACCTCGAGCCGATATAATTCACCCCTCCACTTT. It encodes CSVPGTSSRYNSPLHF.

This clonotype was detected many times. The chain couples TRBV10-2 to TRBJ1-2, with TRBD1 as a possible D gene (5 bases). Trimming left V 2 bases short and J 8 bases short, with 9 bases between. The CDR3 runs to 12 residues. The germline V gene has CDR1 WSHSY and CDR2 SAAADI. This CDR3 is CASSEEGVGYTF. The CDR3 bases are TGCGCCAGCAGTGAGGAAGGGGTGGGCTACACCTTC.

Comment on this clonotype: The junction and the germline gene differ at one end; a read error may be behind it. The rearrangement links TRBV10-3 to TRBJ2-7, with D hard to call. CDR1 ENHRY and CDR2 SYGVKD come from the germline V gene. CDR3 length: 15 amino acids. CDR3 nucleotide sequence: TGTGCCAGCAGTTACCCAGAAGGACCTACATCCGAGCAGTACTTC. Its protein product is CASSYPEGPTSEQYF.

This clonotype has ten or more counts. The chain carries TRBV29-1 and TRBJ2-7; 7 nucleotides agree with TRBD2. The length of the CDR3 is 14 residues. V was pared by 4 bases and J by 2 bases, with 8 bases of the junction left unmatched. The germline gives CDR1 SQVTM, CDR2 ANQGSEA. Here the CDR3 DNA reads TGCAGCGTTGTGCGGCGGGAGTACCCCTACGAGCAGTACTTC. It yields the protein CSVVRREYPYEQYF.

Worth noting for this clonotype: A much larger clonotype is one base distant, so this may be a read error. This rearrangement joins TRBV19 to TRBJ1-6; 7 nucleotides match TRBD1. Germline V gene sequence: CDR1 LNHDA, CDR2 SQIVND (reference sequence). CDR3 length: 13 amino acids. In nucleotides, the CDR3 is TGTTCCAGCAGGACAGGACCTAATTCACCCCTCCACTTT. Its translation: CSSRTGPNSPLHF.

The chain couples TRBV2 to TRBJ2-7; D might be TRBD1 or TRBD2, each matching 5 bases. The CDR3 has 16 amino acids. The germline V gene encodes CDR1 SNHLY and CDR2 FYNNEI. V gave up 6 bases and J gave up 5 bases, with 23 bases separating them. In DNA, the CDR3 is TGTGCCAGCAGCCCGCCGGGACCCCGAAGCGGAAACGAGCAGTACTTC. Protein sequence: CASSPPGPRSGNEQYF.